A single sample gave rise to the 24 T cell receptor beta chains below, sequenced in a study of beta chain features in type 1 diabetes. cDNA synthesis used the whole RNA isolate, giving expressed TCRB sequences. Method: immunoSEQ multiplex PCR; TCRdb's copy keeps in-frame clones and lacks some. The sample shows around 250,000 clones, 68% of them seen only once. Sequencing was carried out using naive CD4+ T cells from blood. The receptors come from a young man in good health.

The chain is built from TRBV30 and TRBJ2-1; 10 nucleotides match TRBD1. The V segment lost 2 bases and the J segment 5 bases; nucleotides outside the gene matches: 9. Germline-derived CDR1 and CDR2 are GTSNPN and SVGIG (reference sequence). This CDR3 is 16 amino acids long. CDR3 in amino acids: CAWSTRDRGNNNEQFF. In DNA, the CDR3 is TGTGCCTGGAGTACGAGGGACAGGGGAAATAACAATGAGCAGTTCTTC. The complete variable domain, with remaining parts taken from reference TRBV30 and TRBJ2-1, reads SQTIHQWPATLVQPVGSPLSLECTVEGTSNPNLYWYRQAAGRGLQLLFYSVGIGQISSEVPQNLSASRPQDRQFILSSKKLLLSDSGFYLCAWSTRDRGNNNEQFFGPGTRLTVL.

The chain is built from TRBV30 and TRBJ2-7; D not certain. CDR3 length equals 13 residues. In germline, CDR1 is GTSNPN, CDR2 SVGIG (reference sequence). V lost 5 bases and J 4 bases, leaving 15 bases between the germline ends. The CDR3 reads CAWSPRAAYEQYF. The CDR3 DNA is TGTGCCTGGTCCCCCCGGGCAGCGTACGAGCAGTACTTC.

This clone was detected a few times. The identical CDR3 is also encoded by other nucleotide sequences in the sample. The V and J genes are TRBV29-1 and TRBJ2-7; D gene unclear. CDR3 length: 12 amino acids. In germline, CDR1 is SQVTM, CDR2 ANQGSEA. The ends were cut back, 1 base at V and 0 bases at J, with 4 bases in the middle. CDR3 region: CSVEVSSYEQYF. The CDR3 coding sequence is TGCAGCGTTGAAGTTAGCTCCTACGAGCAGTACTTC.

The table lists this clone with a few counts. This chain joins TRBV7-9 and TRBJ2-5, with TRBD1 matching 7 bases. Germline loops: CDR1 SEHNR, CDR2 FQNEAQ (reference sequence). V shed 5 bases, J shed 2 bases, and the junction held 5 bases outside the gene matches. The CDR3 runs to 14 residues. CDR3: CASSPRGQQETQYF. The CDR3 coding sequence is TGTGCCAGCAGCCCGAGGGGGCAGCAAGAGACCCAGTACTTC.

The V gene is TRBV7-2, the J gene TRBJ2-5, with D unresolved. Germline V gene lookup returns CDR1 SGHTA and CDR2 FQGNSA. Trimming shortened V by 6 bases and J by 4 bases, and 9 bases separated the two germline ends. The CDR3 is made up of 12 amino acids. CDR3 amino acids: CASRQDGETQYF. CDR3 DNA: TGTGCCAGCAGGCAAGACGGAGAGACCCAGTACTTC.

This clone came up a few times. The CDR3 spells CASSSGIYEQYF. In nucleotides, the CDR3 is TGTGCCAGCAGCTCAGGTATCTACGAGCAGTACTTC. This sequence joins TRBV7-9 and TRBJ2-7; D is unclear. Germline V lookup: CDR1 SEHNR, CDR2 FQNEAQ (reference sequence). V lost 4 bases and J lost 3, with 7 bases in between. The CDR3 is made up of 12 amino acids.

The chain combines TRBV4-1 with TRBJ2-2; 13 nucleotides align to TRBD2. The CDR3 covers 17 residues. Germline V lookup: CDR1 MGHRA, CDR2 YSYEKL. With V trimmed by 4 bases and J by 2 bases, 4 bases remained unmatched. The DNA for the CDR3 is TGCGCCAGCAGCCGGACTAGCGGGAGCTATAACACCGGGGAGCTGTTTTTT. Its protein product is CASSRTSGSYNTGELFF.

The CDR3 protein is CASSVGGKGNNEQFF. The CDR3 DNA reads as TGTGCCAGCAGCGTAGGGGGGAAAGGGAACAATGAGCAGTTCTTC. The V gene is TRBV9, the J gene TRBJ2-1, with D possibly called TRBD1 or TRBD2 (5 bases each). Trimming took off 0 bases at V and 5 bases at J, with 12 bases between the two ends. Germline CDR1 and CDR2: SGDLS and YYNGEE. This CDR3 has 15 residues.

The chain combines TRBV10-3 with TRBJ2-3; 10 bases agree with TRBD2. The CDR3 is 15 residues long. CDR1 ENHRY and CDR2 SYGVKD come from the germline V gene. The ends lost 6 bases at V and 2 bases at J; junction bases unmatched: 5. The CDR3 reads CAISALAGDTDTQYF. CDR3 coding DNA: TGTGCCATCAGCGCCCTAGCGGGAGACACAGATACGCAGTATTTT.

The V gene is TRBV2, the J gene TRBJ1-5; D gene uncertain. Trimming shortened V by 5 bases and J by 0 bases, and 5 bases separated the two germline ends. The germline V gene has CDR1 SNHLY and CDR2 FYNNEI. The CDR3 consists of 13 residues. The CDR3 is CASSYGSNQPQHF. CDR3 bases: TGTGCCAGCAGTTACGGTAGCAATCAGCCCCAGCATTTT.

This clone was seen a few times. The chain is built from TRBV29-1 and TRBJ2-2; D remains ambiguous. This CDR3 has 11 amino acids. V was shortened by 7 bases and J by 0 bases, with 3 bases between the two germline ends. Germline values: CDR1 SQVTM, CDR2 ANQGSEA. The CDR3 loop is CSGTNTGELFF. CDR3 sequence (DNA): TGCAGCGGGACGAACACCGGGGAGCTGTTTTTT.

DNA of the CDR3: TGTGCCAGCAGCGCTACGGACGGGCCCCAGCATTTT. Translated: CASSATDGPQHF. V usage is TRBV9 and J usage is TRBJ1-5; D is uncertain. The germline gives CDR1 SGDLS, CDR2 YYNGEE. The CDR3 sequence is 12 residues long. Trimming removed 3 bases at V and 9 bases at J, with 10 bases between.

This sequence joins TRBV10-1 and TRBJ2-2; possible D gene TRBD1, 6 bases. CDR3 length: 13 residues. CDR1 and CDR2 (germline): WNHNN, SYGVQD (reference sequence). Between the trimmed V and J ends, which lost 4 bases and 7 bases, there was a span of 10 bases. The DNA for the CDR3 is TGCGCCAGCAGTGGGCAGGGGAACGGGGAGCTGTTTTTT. It is translated as CASSGQGNGELFF.

CDR3 sequence: CASTTYGANVLTF. DNA of the CDR3: TGTGCCAGCACTACGTATGGGGCCAACGTCCTGACTTTC. The rearrangement joins TRBV16 to TRBJ2-6, with D unclear. Trimming cost V 7 bases and J 3 bases, with 7 bases left between them. The CDR3 sequence is 13 residues long. CDR1 and CDR2 (germline): KGHSY, FQNENV.

On this clone: Other DNA sequences in the sample encode the same CDR3. The chain uses TRBV20-1 and TRBJ2-5, with D unresolved. V was cut by 5 bases and J by 5 bases, with 6 bases left in between. This CDR3 comprises 10 residues. Germline V gene lookup returns CDR1 DFQATT and CDR2 SNEGSKA (reference sequence). In DNA form, the CDR3 reads TGCAGTGCTTCCTTGGAGACCCAGTACTTC. This encodes CSASLETQYF.

The rearrangement joins TRBV7-9 to TRBJ2-1, with 11 bases fitting TRBD2. The trim removed 5 bases at V and 10 bases at J, leaving 10 bases unmatched. The V gene's germline CDR1 is SEHNR and CDR2 FQNEAQ (reference sequence). This CDR3 spans 15 amino acids. The CDR3 loop reads CASSKLAGASLEQFF. DNA for the CDR3: TGTGCCAGCAGCAAACTAGCGGGGGCCAGCCTAGAGCAGTTCTTC.

The chain joins TRBV9 to TRBJ2-1; 11 nucleotides line up with TRBD2. Unmatched junction bases numbered 6, after V lost 4 bases and J lost 6 bases. CDR3 size: 15 residues. Germline V CDR1 and CDR2: SGDLS, YYNGEE. The CDR3 nucleotides are TGTGCCAGCAGCCCTAGACTAGCGGGGTTCAATGAGCAGTTCTTC. This translates into CASSPRLAGFNEQFF.

This clone was counted between two and nine times. The chain combines TRBV7-2 with TRBJ1-2; unclear D gene. V lost 5 bases and J 3 bases, leaving 10 bases between the germline ends. The CDR3 is 13 residues long. Germline V gene data show CDR1 as SGHTA and CDR2 as FQGNSA. DNA for the CDR3: TGTGCCAGCAGCCTCGAAACCTACTATGGCTACACCTTC. Translation gives CASSLETYYGYTF.

The rearrangement uses TRBV7-2 and TRBJ2-4; D possibly corresponds to TRBD2 (6 bases). Trimming stripped 2 bases from V and 5 bases from J, with 13 bases between. CDR1 is SGHTA and CDR2 is FQGNSA in the germline V gene. The CDR3 totals 15 residues. This chain's CDR3 is CASSLIWREQNIQYF. The CDR3 DNA follows: TGTGCCAGCAGCTTAATTTGGCGGGAACAAAACATTCAGTACTTC.

Note on this clone: One junction end does not reproduce the germline sequence, and a read error may be involved. This rearrangement joins TRBV30 to TRBJ1-1, with a possible D match to TRBD1 (5 bases). There are 14 residues in the CDR3. The germline V gene encodes CDR1 GTSNPN and CDR2 SVGIG (reference sequence). The CDR3 DNA is TGTGCCGGGAGGGCAGGGTCAGTGAACACTGAAGCTTTCTTT. This sequence encodes CAGRAGSVNTEAFF.

As for this clone: The sample contains more than one DNA sequence encoding this CDR3. This sequence joins TRBV7-9 and TRBJ2-4; no reliable D call. V was trimmed by 1 base and J by 6 bases, leaving 4 bases between them. This CDR3 has 12 residues. Per germline, CDR1 SEHNR and CDR2 FQNEAQ (reference sequence). CDR3 nucleotides: TGTGCCAGCAGCTTAGATAGAAACATTCAGTACTTC. Translation gives CASSLDRNIQYF.

V gene TRBV28 combines with J gene TRBJ2-6; D call uncertain. Germline-derived CDR1 and CDR2 are MDHEN and SYDVKM. The CDR3 length is 16 residues. Trimming cost V 3 bases and J 2 bases, with 11 bases left between them. The CDR3 reads CASSFAGPPGANVLTF. In DNA form, the CDR3 reads TGTGCCAGCAGTTTCGCCGGACCGCCTGGGGCCAACGTCCTGACTTTC.

The CDR3 DNA sequence: TGTGCCAGCATCTCCCACGGAGGGAGCACAGATACGCAGTATTTT. Its translation is CASISHGGSTDTQYF. The chain couples TRBV11-2 to TRBJ2-3; D is perhaps TRBD2 (6 bases). Deletions cut 7 bases from V and 0 bases from J, with 14 bases between. CDR3 length: 15 residues. Looked up from germline, CDR1 is SGHAT and CDR2 is FQNNGV.

This sequence joins TRBV11-2 and TRBJ1-4; D is ambiguous. Germline V lookup: CDR1 SGHAT, CDR2 FQNNGV. V was trimmed by 0 bases and J by 8 bases, leaving 16 bases between them. The length of the CDR3 is 16 residues. CDR3 sequence (DNA): TGTGCCAGCAGCTTAGATCGGGTACCTCTTCGCGAAAAACTGTTTTTT. This sequence encodes CASSLDRVPLREKLFF.